These 8 T cell receptor beta chains originate from one sample sequenced in a study of T cells expressing NK-cell markers. TCRdb re-called the 5' RACE reads; one entry per CDR3 protein, DNA not given. Found here are roughly 420,000 distinct CDR3 sequences; the top ten clones hold less than 7.5%. The sample comprised blood T cells: a sorted CD56 or NKG2C T cell subset, CD4+ or CD8+ T cells, or bulk PBMC T cells (not recorded which). The receptor set was obtained from a woman aged 18 to 75 in good health.

The chain employs TRBV4-3 and TRBJ2-2; TCRdb indicates TRBD1, and absent DNA this call remains unverified. The germline V gene has CDR1 LGHNA and CDR2 YSLEER. The CDR3 spans 14 residues. The chain's CDR3 is CASSQRQFTGELFF.

The chain uses TRBV11-2 and TRBJ2-3; with no DNA, the TCRdb D assignment of TRBD2 cannot be verified. CDR3 length: 17 residues. Germline-derived CDR1 and CDR2 are SGHAT and FQNNGV. The chain's CDR3 is CASSSSGGGGKTDTQYF.

The genes are TRBV11-3 and TRBJ2-2; TCRdb's assignment of TRBD1 cannot be checked, as there is no DNA. Germline-derived CDR1 and CDR2 are SGHNT and YENEEA. This CDR3 has 15 residues. This CDR3 is CASKADSLGTGELFF.

The chain couples TRBV6-6 to TRBJ2-3. Germline V gene sequence: CDR1 MNHNY, CDR2 SVGAGI (reference sequence). The CDR3 loop spans 12 amino acids. CDR3 region: CASLEPPDTQYF.

The rearrangement uses TRBV11-2 and TRBJ2-7; TCRdb gives TRBD2 as the D gene, but with no DNA this cannot be confirmed. This CDR3 is built from 16 residues. CDR1 is SGHAT and CDR2 is FQNNGV in the germline V gene. The CDR3 sequence is CASSLSGLAGLYEQYF.

The chain uses TRBV2 and TRBJ2-7; without DNA, the TCRdb call of TRBD1 cannot be checked. CDR3 size: 13 residues. Germline V lookup: CDR1 SNHLY, CDR2 FYNNEI. The CDR3 reads CASSPDGNYEQYF. Variable domain in full (rest from reference TRBV2 and TRBJ2-7): EPEVTQTPSHQVTQMGQEVILRCVPISNHLYFYWYRQILGQKVEFLVSFYNNEISEKSEIFDDQFSVERPDGSNFTLKIRSTKLEDSAMYFCASSPDGNYEQYFGPGTRLTVT.

The chain joins TRBV11-2 to TRBJ1-2; the TRBD1 assignment by TCRdb is unverifiable without DNA. Germline assignment: CDR1 SGHAT and CDR2 FQNNGV. This CDR3 is 13 amino acids long. CDR3 amino acids: CASSSGQGGRYTF.

This chain links TRBV5-1 with TRBJ2-1; the TCRdb call, TRBD1, lacks DNA for checking. Germline V gene lookup returns CDR1 SGHRS and CDR2 YFSETQ. This CDR3 is built from 14 residues. The CDR3 sequence is CASSHGGTASEQFF.